This is a list of T cell receptor beta chains from one sample in a study of high-grade serous ovarian cancer treatment subgroups. Sequencing was performed with immunoSEQ multiplex PCR; in TCRdb, only in-frame clones are kept and a portion is missing. The sample records about 2,300 clones, 72% being singletons. Sequencing was carried out using tumor tissue. The receptors come from a human donor with high-grade serous ovarian cancer. Each CDR3 is given with its conserved first and last residue.

TRBV19	CASSIGQAHGYTF
TRBV5-4	CASSLGWGGRVSAPAF
TRBV6-5	CASSYSGTRSEQYF
TRBV20-1	CSASSTDTQYF
TRBV7-7	CASSLGSSGRSGGELFF
TRBV9	CASSVVAGDYNEQFF
TRBV27	CASSDRMNYGYTF
TRBV11-1	CASRPRGGDGELFF
TRBV5-6	CASSFRRGTSWSYGNTIYF
TRBV4-1	CASSLGVNYGYTF
TRBV10-2	CASSESGQGRTDTQYF
TRBV30	CAWSALNTDTQYF
TRBV10-2	CASSEAGTANQPQHF
TRBV4-3	CASSQSGQQNNEQFF
TRBV5-6	CASSFGTGGYSQPQHF
TRBV28	CASKGDGNEQFF
TRBV19	CASSIGAWTEAFF
TRBV5-4	CASSSNRGLNEKLFF
TRBV27	CASSNRDGSPLHF
TRBV11-3	CASSPARGRETQYF
TRBV27	CASSLGRSTYGYTF
TRBV5-1	CASSQTGTSGYNEQFF
TRBV19	CASSILAGGQPNEKLFF
TRBV5-1	CASSFGLAGVVSYEQYF
TRBV11-2	CASSLGWTIEESFF
TRBV29-1	CSVEYSRRETQYF
TRBV6-5	CASSRQGRADTQYF
TRBV7-6	CASSLEVRVGTDTQYF
TRBV11-2	CASRLSRGELFF
TRBV7-9	CASSLLSGSLGEQYF
TRBV7-2	CASSLDRDTFNYGYTF
TRBV5-1	CASSLARLAANEQFF
TRBV29-1	CSAWASGRGYEQYF
TRBV27	CASSLLGDPSYNEQFF
TRBV6-5	CASSYQGRGEQYF
TRBV6-5	CASSPLGQPQHF
TRBV29-1	CSVDEGTGVAGELFF
TRBV28	CASSFLPGRGFPSGYTF
TRBV25-1	CASSDSVYYGYTF
TRBV6-1	CASSSAVVYEQYF
TRBV18	CASSPGQGLYGYTF
TRBV7-9	CASSFITGGRNTEAFF
TRBV7-9	CASSLGLGSPLHF
TRBV5-4	CASSFGPANTGELFF
TRBV7-2	CASSPPGLQGETQYF
TRBV2	CASSRTSGSTDTQYF
TRBV19	CASSITPFLFGVGGYTF
TRBV27	CASSLRVSTDTQYF
TRBV4-2	CASSQGDNIQYF
TRBV2	CASSEAATLGTEAFF
TRBV28	CATKARSYTEAFF
TRBV7-2	CASSLGQRTDTQYF
TRBV30	CAWRGSSYNSPLHF
TRBV2	CASGPLSTIYF
TRBV7-2	CASSLDFSGANVLTF
TRBV7-6	CASSLATQETQYF
TRBV15	CATSRGGTSGQETQYF